This is a list of T cell receptor beta chains from one sample in a study of blood T cell repertoires in COVID-19. The protocol was immunoSEQ multiplex PCR, while the TCRdb copy is restricted to in-frame clones and leaves out a portion. Of about 290,000 clones in the sample, 85% to 90% were seen once. Sequencing was carried out using peripheral blood. The receptors shown here come from a woman aged 25-40 years with COVID-19, enrolled during active disease. CDR3s include the opening cysteine and the closing phenylalanine or tryptophan. D genes are given only for firm matches. The size of a clone is reported for some rows only, either as once, few or many, or as a class for expanded clones.

-	TRBV7-9	13	-	TRBJ1-4	CASSGGTVEKLFF	TGTGCCAGCAGCGGCGGGACGGTTGAAAAACTGTTTTTT
-	TRBV30	15	TRBD2	TRBJ2-1	CAWIPFSGGDHEQFF	TGTGCCTGGATTCCTTTCAGCGGGGGGGATCATGAGCAGTTCTTC
-	TRBV7-8	19	TRBD1	TRBJ1-5	CASSPRLRDRDFGNQPQHF	TGTGCCAGCAGCCCCAGACTCCGGGACAGGGATTTCGGCAATCAGCCCCAGCATTTT
-	TRBV19	17	-	TRBJ1-5	CASSIKPWAGADQPQHF	TGTGCCAGTAGTATAAAGCCCTGGGCAGGGGCGGATCAGCCCCAGCATTTT
-	TRBV2	16	TRBD1	TRBJ1-6	CASSRDRAVSNSPLHF	TGTGCCAGCAGTCGGGACAGGGCGGTTTCCAATTCACCCCTCCACTTT
once	TRBV6-4	16	TRBD2	TRBJ2-3	CASSPIAGGLTDTQYF	TGTGCCAGCAGTCCCATAGCGGGGGGGCTCACAGATACGCAGTATTTT
-	TRBV4-2	16	TRBD2	TRBJ2-3	CASSQGSGGAPDTQYF	TGTGCCAGCAGCCAGGGTAGCGGGGGGGCCCCAGATACGCAGTATTTT
once	TRBV3-1/TRBV3-2	13	-	TRBJ1-3	CASSQDGGNTIYF	TGTGCCAGCAGCCAAGATGGAGGCAACACCATATATTTT
-	TRBV30	15	TRBD1	TRBJ2-7	CAWSPRGTVAYEQYF	TGTGCCTGGAGCCCGAGGGGGACAGTAGCCTACGAGCAGTACTTC
-	TRBV27	16	-	TRBJ1-2	CASSPGNQNNPRGYTF	TGTGCCAGCAGTCCCGGGAATCAAAACAACCCACGGGGCTACACCTTC
-	TRBV5-6	13	TRBD1	TRBJ1-1	CASSITGGTEAFF	TGTGCCAGCAGCATTACAGGGGGGACTGAAGCTTTCTTT
once	TRBV19	14	-	TRBJ2-7	CASSLDSEVYEQYF	TGTGCCAGTAGTCTGGACAGCGAGGTCTACGAGCAGTACTTC
-	TRBV6-1	19	TRBD1	TRBJ1-3	CATSDPPGQGNSFGNTIYF	TGTGCCACCAGTGACCCACCGGGACAGGGGAATTCCTTCGGAAACACCATATATTTT
-	TRBV21-1	18	-	TRBJ1-2	CASSPRDRGRIGDYGYTF	TGTGCCAGCAGCCCCCGGGACAGGGGGCGCATAGGGGATTATGGCTACACCTTC
-	TRBV18	15	-	TRBJ2-5	CASSPPGARGETQYF	TGTGCCAGCTCACCACCAGGTGCCCGGGGAGAGACCCAGTACTTC
-	TRBV19	14	-	TRBJ2-3	CASSIDRGTDTQYF	TGTGCCAGTAGTATAGATCGGGGGACAGATACGCAGTATTTT
-	TRBV19	14	-	TRBJ1-2	CASSIDPGGYGYTF	TGTGCCAGTAGTATAGATCCGGGGGGCTATGGCTACACCTTC
-	TRBV19	13	-	TRBJ1-2	CASSPQDFYGYTF	TGTGCCAGTAGTCCTCAGGACTTCTATGGCTACACCTTC
-	TRBV19	15	-	TRBJ1-1	CASSTPGSFNTEAFF	TGTGCCAGTAGTACCCCAGGCAGTTTTAACACTGAAGCTTTCTTT
once	TRBV19	14	TRBD1	TRBJ1-5	CASDWDSSVQPQHF	TGTGCCAGTGATTGGGACAGTTCGGTTCAGCCCCAGCATTTT
-	TRBV3-1/TRBV3-2	13	-	TRBJ2-2	CASSPTNTGELFF	TGTGCCAGCAGCCCTACGAACACCGGGGAGCTGTTTTTT
-	TRBV7-9	11	TRBD1	TRBJ1-1	CASSWGQEAFF	TGTGCCAGCAGCTGGGGACAGGAAGCTTTCTTT
once	TRBV5-5	18	TRBD2	TRBJ2-3	CASSWRVSSGYSTDTQYF	TGTGCCAGCAGCTGGAGGGTTTCTAGCGGCTACAGCACAGATACGCAGTATTTT
-	TRBV18	15	-	TRBJ2-3	CASSPNDLSLYTQYF	TGTGCCAGCTCACCGAACGATCTTAGCTTGTATACGCAGTATTTT
-	TRBV5-1	15	TRBD1	TRBJ2-4	CASSLGQGARNIQYF	TGCGCCAGCAGCTTGGGGCAGGGGGCTAGAAACATTCAGTACTTC
-	TRBV28	14	-	TRBJ1-2	CASIDSGGMYGYTF	TGTGCCAGCATCGATTCGGGGGGGATGTACGGCTACACCTTC
-	TRBV7-9	12	-	TRBJ1-1	CASSLLGGEAFF	TGTGCCAGCAGCTTACTGGGGGGAGAAGCTTTCTTT
-	TRBV12-3/TRBV12-4	13	TRBD1	TRBJ1-5	CASRGTGNQPQHF	TGTGCCAGCAGGGGGACAGGAAATCAGCCCCAGCATTTT
-	TRBV27	14	-	TRBJ2-6	CASSPLSGANVLTF	TGTGCCAGCAGCCCCCTCTCTGGGGCCAACGTCCTGACTTTC
-	TRBV21-1	15	-	TRBJ1-1	CASSRYRGRRTEAFF	TGTGCCAGCAGCAGATACAGGGGTCGGCGCACTGAAGCTTTCTTT
-	TRBV19	13	-	TRBJ1-1	CASSLPGGTEAFF	TGTGCCAGTAGTTTACCGGGGGGGACTGAAGCTTTCTTT
-	TRBV11-2	17	TRBD2	TRBJ2-7	CASSPVGAGVRPYEQYF	TGTGCCAGCAGCCCCGTGGGAGCGGGGGTTCGACCCTACGAGCAGTACTTC
-	TRBV9	15	-	TRBJ2-7	CASSVGGGSYTEQYF	TGTGCCAGCAGCGTGGGGGGTGGATCTTACACCGAGCAGTACTTC
once	TRBV28	12	TRBD1	TRBJ2-7	CASRDRVHEQYF	TGTGCCAGCAGGGACAGGGTCCACGAGCAGTACTTC
-	TRBV24-1	17	-	TRBJ1-4	CATSGPSEQGTNEKLFF	TGTGCCACCAGTGGTCCATCCGAACAGGGTACTAATGAAAAACTGTTTTTT
-	TRBV27	13	-	TRBJ1-5	CASSTYSNQPQHF	TGTGCCAGCAGTACATATAGCAATCAGCCCCAGCATTTT
-	TRBV4-1	17	TRBD2	TRBJ2-5	CASSLREAGALQEAQYF	TGCGCCAGCAGCCTAAGAGAAGCGGGGGCCCTCCAAGAGGCCCAGTACTTC
once	TRBV5-4	13	-	TRBJ2-2	CASRTRSTGELFF	TGTGCCAGCAGGACGAGGTCCACCGGGGAGCTGTTTTTT
-	TRBV14	13	-	TRBJ2-5	CASSNAGSATQYF	TGTGCCAGCTCCAACGCCGGGTCCGCGACCCAGTACTTC
-	TRBV24-1	17	TRBD1	TRBJ2-1	CATSDPRQGTSYNEQFF	TGTGCCACCAGTGACCCTCGACAGGGTACCTCCTACAATGAGCAGTTCTTC
-	TRBV5-6	16	-	TRBJ1-6	CASSLGPSSYNSPLHF	TGTGCCAGCAGCTTGGGCCCGAGCTCCTATAATTCACCCCTCCACTTT
-	TRBV13	14	-	TRBJ2-7	CASSLGTAPWEQYF	TGTGCCAGCAGCTTAGGTACAGCCCCCTGGGAGCAGTACTTC
-	TRBV27	12	-	TRBJ2-1	CASTTEGNEQFF	TGTGCCAGCACCACGGAGGGGAATGAGCAGTTCTTC
-	TRBV24-1	14	-	TRBJ1-5	CATGTDYSNQPQHF	TGTGCCACGGGGACGGACTATAGCAATCAGCCCCAGCATTTT
-	TRBV2	14	TRBD1	TRBJ2-1	CASSDRVNYNEQFF	TGTGCCAGCAGCGACAGGGTAAACTACAATGAGCAGTTCTTC